The clone carrying this T cell receptor beta chain has only a few counts. Its antigen remains unidentified. V dropped 5 bases and J dropped 12; count of bases not matched to a gene: 7. The CDR3 consists of 13 residues. Germline V gene lookup returns CDR1 SGHTA and CDR2 FQGNSA. This sample stems from a study of T-cell memory formation after mild COVID-19. Via MiXCR, TCRdb re-called the 5' RACE reads, giving one row per CDR3 protein. The table includes some 57,000 distinct CDR3 sequences, less than 15% detected once. Study-wide results and caveats: Second-wave clones that peaked on day 37 lacked confirmed SARS-CoV-2 specificity. Pre-infection memory contained some responding clones, which suggested that cross-reactive memory had joined.

The clonotype was recovered from a young man who had mild COVID-19 (a few samples of this study predate the infection). Cell type and time point are not known. V is TRBV7-2 and J is TRBJ1-6; 7 nucleotides line up with TRBD1. Sequenced input: PBMCs or a T cell subset sorted from them (not recorded which). CDR3 sequence (DNA): TGTGCCAGCAGCATGGCAGGGGGTGGACCCCTCCACTTT. Translating it yields CASSMAGGGPLHF.